A single TCR beta chain is shown here with its context. Its target is not known. J gave up 12 bases and V 4 bases, and 0 bases lay outside the gene matches. The germline V gene has CDR1 SNHLY and CDR2 FYNNEI. The CDR3 loop spans 10 amino acids. This sample was included in a study of yellow fever vaccine responses in identical twins. TCRdb re-derived calls from the RT-PCR reads in MiXCR, one entry per CDR3 protein. This table has 1,500 or so distinct CDR3 sequences, roughly 83% appearing once. General observations from the study: Vaccine-induced T cell responses in twins were reportedly observed to appear partly convergent, partly personalized.

The chain links TRBV2 to TRBJ2-1; 7 bases agree with TRBD2. The sequence was collected from a woman between 18 and 30 years old who received the yellow fever vaccine. The specimen comprised T cells from blood (PBMCs), unsorted or a sorted subset (not recorded which), sampled before or after yellow fever vaccination (not recorded which). CDR3 sequence (DNA): TGTGCCAGCAGTGGACTAGCGCAGTTCTTC. Translation: CASSGLAQFF.